Reported below is one T cell receptor beta chain. This entry belongs to a study of T cells in Graves' hyperthyroidism and ophthalmopathy. RNA transcripts were the template for amplifying TCR beta CDR3 regions. A first-round RT-PCR of the TCR CDR3 used the HTBI primer set. Via MiXCR, TCRdb re-called the multiplex PCR reads, giving one row per CDR3 protein. The table lists around 420,000 distinct CDR3 sequences, approximately 13% of them singletons. Trimming stripped 7 bases from V and 1 base from J, with 13 bases between. Germline V gene sequence: CDR1 PRHDT, CDR2 FYEKMQ (reference sequence). The CDR3 spans 14 residues.

This TCR derives from a woman aged 18-29 years with Graves' hyperthyroidism. V gene TRBV13 combines with J gene TRBJ1-1; D call uncertain. Sequencing was done on a sample of blood. As DNA, the CDR3 is TGTGCCAGCACTCCCGAGGACGCGAACACTGAAGCTTTCTTT. It is translated as CASTPEDANTEAFF.